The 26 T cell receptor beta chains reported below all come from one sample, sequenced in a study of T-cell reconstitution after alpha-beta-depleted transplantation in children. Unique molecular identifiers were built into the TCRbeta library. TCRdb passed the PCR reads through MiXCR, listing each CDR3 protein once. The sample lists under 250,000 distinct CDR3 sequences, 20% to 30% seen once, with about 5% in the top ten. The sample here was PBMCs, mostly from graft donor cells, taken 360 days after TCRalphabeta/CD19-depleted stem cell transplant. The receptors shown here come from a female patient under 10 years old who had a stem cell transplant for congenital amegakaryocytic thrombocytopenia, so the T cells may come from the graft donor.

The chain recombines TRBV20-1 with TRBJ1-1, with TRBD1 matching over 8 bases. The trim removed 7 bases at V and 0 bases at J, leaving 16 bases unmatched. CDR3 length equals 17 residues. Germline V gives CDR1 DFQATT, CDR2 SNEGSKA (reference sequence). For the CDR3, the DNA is TGCAGTGTCGTAGGGCGGGGCAGGGGGCGCGTGAACACTGAAGCTTTCTTT. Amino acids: CSVVGRGRGRVNTEAFF.

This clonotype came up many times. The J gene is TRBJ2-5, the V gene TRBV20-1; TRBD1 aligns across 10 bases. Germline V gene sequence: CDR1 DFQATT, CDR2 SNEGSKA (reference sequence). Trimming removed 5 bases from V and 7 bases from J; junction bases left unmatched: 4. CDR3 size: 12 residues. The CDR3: CSAWDRGRTQYF. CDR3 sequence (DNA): TGCAGTGCTTGGGACAGGGGCAGGACCCAGTACTTC.

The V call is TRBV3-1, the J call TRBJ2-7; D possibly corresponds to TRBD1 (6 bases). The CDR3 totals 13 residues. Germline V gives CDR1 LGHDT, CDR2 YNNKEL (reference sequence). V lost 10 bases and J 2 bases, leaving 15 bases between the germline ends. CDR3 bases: TGTGCCACCTCTTCCGAGGGGGCCTACGAGCAGTACTTC. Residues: CATSSEGAYEQYF.

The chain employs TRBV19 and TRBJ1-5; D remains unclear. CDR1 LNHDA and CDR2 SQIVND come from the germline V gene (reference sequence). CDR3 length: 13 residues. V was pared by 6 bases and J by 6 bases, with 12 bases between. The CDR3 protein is CASSPDWTQPQHF. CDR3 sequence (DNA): TGTGCCAGTAGCCCGGACTGGACTCAGCCCCAGCATTTT. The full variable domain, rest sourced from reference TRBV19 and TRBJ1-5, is DGGITQSPKYLFRKEGQNVTLSCEQNLNHDAMYWYRQDPGQGLRLIYYSQIVNDFQKGDIAEGYSVSREKKESFPLTVTSAQKNPTAFYLCASSPDWTQPQHFGDGTRLSIL.

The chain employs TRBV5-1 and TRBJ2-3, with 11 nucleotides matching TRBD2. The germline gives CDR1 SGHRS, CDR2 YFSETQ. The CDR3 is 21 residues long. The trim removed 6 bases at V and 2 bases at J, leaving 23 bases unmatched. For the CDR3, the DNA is TGCGCCAGCAAGTCGACTAGCGGGATTGGCCTGAGTAGGAAGGTCACAGATACGCAGTATTTT. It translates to CASKSTSGIGLSRKVTDTQYF.

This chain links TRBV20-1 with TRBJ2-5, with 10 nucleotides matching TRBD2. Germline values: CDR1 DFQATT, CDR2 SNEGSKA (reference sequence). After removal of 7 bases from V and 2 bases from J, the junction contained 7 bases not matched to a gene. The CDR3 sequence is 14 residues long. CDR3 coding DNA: TGCAGTGTCCGAGCGGGAGGGGGACAAGAGACCCAGTACTTC. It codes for CSVRAGGGQETQYF.

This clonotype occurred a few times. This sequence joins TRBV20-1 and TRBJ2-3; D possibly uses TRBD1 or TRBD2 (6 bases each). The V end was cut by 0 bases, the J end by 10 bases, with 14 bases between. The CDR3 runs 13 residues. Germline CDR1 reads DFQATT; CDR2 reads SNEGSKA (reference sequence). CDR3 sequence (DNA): TGCAGTGCTAGAGATCTAGGGGGAGGCGCGCAGTATTTT. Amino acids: CSARDLGGGAQYF.

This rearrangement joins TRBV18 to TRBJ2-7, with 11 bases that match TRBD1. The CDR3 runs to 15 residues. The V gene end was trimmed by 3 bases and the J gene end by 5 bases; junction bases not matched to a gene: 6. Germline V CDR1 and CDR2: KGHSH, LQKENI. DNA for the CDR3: TGTGCCAGCTCACCTAAGGACAGGGGGCTGGACGAGCAGTACTTC. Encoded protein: CASSPKDRGLDEQYF.

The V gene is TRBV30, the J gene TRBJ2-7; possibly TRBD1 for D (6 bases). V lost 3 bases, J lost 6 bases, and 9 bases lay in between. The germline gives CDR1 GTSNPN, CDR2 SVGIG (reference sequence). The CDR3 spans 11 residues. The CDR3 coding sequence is TGTGCCTGGAGACAGGGCTCCGAGCAGTACTTC. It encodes CAWRQGSEQYF. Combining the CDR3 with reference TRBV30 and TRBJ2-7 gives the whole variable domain SQTIHQWPATLVQPVGSPLSLECTVEGTSNPNLYWYRQAAGRGLQLLFYSVGIGQISSEVPQNLSASRPQDRQFILSSKKLLLSDSGFYLCAWRQGSEQYFGPGTRLTVT.

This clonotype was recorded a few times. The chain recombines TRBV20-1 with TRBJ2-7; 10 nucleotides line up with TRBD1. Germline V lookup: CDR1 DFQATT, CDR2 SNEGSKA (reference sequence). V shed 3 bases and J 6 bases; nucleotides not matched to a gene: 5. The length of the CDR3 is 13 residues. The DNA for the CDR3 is TGCAGTGCTAGGGGGGGACAGGGGACCGAGCAGTACTTC. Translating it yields CSARGGQGTEQYF.

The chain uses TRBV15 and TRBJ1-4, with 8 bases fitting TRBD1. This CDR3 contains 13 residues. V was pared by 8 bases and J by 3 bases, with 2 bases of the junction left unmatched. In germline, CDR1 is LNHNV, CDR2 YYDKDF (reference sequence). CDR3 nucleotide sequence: TGTGCCACCGGACAGGGCCCTAATGAAAAACTGTTTTTT. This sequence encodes CATGQGPNEKLFF.

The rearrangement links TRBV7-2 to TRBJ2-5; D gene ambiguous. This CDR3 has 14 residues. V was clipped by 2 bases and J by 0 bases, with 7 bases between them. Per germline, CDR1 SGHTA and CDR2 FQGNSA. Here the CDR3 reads CASSLKPNQETQYF. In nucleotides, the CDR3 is TGTGCCAGCAGCTTAAAGCCTAACCAAGAGACCCAGTACTTC.

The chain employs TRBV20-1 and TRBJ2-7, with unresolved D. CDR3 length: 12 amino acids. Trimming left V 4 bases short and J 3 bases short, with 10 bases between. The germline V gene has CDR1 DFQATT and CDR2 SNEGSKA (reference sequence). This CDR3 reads CSAIARYYEQYF. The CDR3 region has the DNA TGCAGTGCTATAGCCCGGTACTACGAGCAGTACTTC.

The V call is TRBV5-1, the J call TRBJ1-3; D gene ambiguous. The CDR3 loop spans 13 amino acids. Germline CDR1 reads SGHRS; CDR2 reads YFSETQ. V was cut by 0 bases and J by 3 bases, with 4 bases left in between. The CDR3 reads CASSLEGGNTIYF. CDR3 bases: TGCGCCAGCAGCTTGGAAGGTGGAAACACCATATATTTT.

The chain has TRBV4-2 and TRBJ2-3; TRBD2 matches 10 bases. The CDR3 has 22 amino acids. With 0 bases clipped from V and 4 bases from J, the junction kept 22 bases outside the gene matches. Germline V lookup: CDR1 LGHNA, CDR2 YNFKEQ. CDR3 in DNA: TGTGCCAGCAGCCAAGATCCCCCTTCGGGTGGGTTAGCGGGGGGAGGATCAGATACGCAGTATTTT. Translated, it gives CASSQDPPSGGLAGGGSDTQYF.

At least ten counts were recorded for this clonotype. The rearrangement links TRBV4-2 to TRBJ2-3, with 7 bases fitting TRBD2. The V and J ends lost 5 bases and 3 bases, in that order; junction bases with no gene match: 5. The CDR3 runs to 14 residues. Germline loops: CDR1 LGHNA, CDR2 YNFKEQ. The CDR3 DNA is TGTGCCAGCAGCGGAGGCGGGAGAACAGATACGCAGTATTTT. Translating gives CASSGGGRTDTQYF.

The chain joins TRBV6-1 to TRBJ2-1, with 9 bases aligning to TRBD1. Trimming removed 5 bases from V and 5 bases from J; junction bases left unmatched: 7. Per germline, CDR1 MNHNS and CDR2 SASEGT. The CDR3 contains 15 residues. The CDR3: CASSMRDRAHNEQFF. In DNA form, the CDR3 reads TGTGCCAGCAGTATGCGGGACAGGGCACACAATGAGCAGTTCTTC.

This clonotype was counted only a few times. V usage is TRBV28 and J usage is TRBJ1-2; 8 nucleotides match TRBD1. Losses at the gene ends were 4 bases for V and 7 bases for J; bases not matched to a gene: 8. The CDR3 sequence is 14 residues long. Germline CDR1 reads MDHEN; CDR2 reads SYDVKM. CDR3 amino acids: CASSSSLDRAGYTF. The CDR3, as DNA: TGTGCCAGCAGTTCTTCCTTGGACAGGGCTGGCTACACCTTC.

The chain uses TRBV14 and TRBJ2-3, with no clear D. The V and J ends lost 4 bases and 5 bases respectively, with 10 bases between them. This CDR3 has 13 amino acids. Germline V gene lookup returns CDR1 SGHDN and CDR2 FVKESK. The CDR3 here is CASSRRYQDTQYF. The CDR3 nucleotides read TGTGCCAGCAGCCGGCGCTACCAAGATACGCAGTATTTT.

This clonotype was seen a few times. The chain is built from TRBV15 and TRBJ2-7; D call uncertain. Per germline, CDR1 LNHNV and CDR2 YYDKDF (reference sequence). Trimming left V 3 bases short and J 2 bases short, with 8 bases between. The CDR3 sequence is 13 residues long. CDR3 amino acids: CATSSPLTYEQYF. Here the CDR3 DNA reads TGTGCCACCAGCAGCCCCTTAACCTACGAGCAGTACTTC.

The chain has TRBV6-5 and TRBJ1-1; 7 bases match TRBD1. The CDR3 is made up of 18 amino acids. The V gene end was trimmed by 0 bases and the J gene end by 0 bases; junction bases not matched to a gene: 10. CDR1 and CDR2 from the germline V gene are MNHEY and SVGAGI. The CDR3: CASSYSKFRDRLNTEAFF. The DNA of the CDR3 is TGTGCCAGCAGTTACTCGAAATTTCGGGACAGACTGAACACTGAAGCTTTCTTT.

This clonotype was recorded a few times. DNA for the CDR3: TGTGCCAGCAGTTTAGATGCAGGGGTTAACTATGGCTACACCTTC. Protein product: CASSLDAGVNYGYTF. The V call is TRBV12-3 or TRBV12-4, the J call TRBJ1-2, with D possibly matching TRBD1 (6 bases). Trimming stripped 1 base from V and 1 base from J, with 10 bases between. The CDR3 sequence is 15 residues long.

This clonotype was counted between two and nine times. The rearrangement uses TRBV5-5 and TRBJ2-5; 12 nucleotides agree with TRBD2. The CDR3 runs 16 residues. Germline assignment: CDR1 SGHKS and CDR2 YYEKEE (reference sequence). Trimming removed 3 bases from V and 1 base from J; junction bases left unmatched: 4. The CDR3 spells CASSSVLAGGQETQYF. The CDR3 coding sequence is TGTGCCAGCAGCTCCGTACTAGCGGGGGGCCAAGAGACCCAGTACTTC.

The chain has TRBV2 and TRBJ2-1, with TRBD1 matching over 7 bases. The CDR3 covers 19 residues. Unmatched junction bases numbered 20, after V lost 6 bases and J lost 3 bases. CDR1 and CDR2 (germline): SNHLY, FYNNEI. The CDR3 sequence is CASSPYPPARDRYYNEQFF. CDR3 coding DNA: TGTGCCAGCAGCCCTTACCCTCCAGCCCGGGACAGATACTACAATGAGCAGTTCTTC.

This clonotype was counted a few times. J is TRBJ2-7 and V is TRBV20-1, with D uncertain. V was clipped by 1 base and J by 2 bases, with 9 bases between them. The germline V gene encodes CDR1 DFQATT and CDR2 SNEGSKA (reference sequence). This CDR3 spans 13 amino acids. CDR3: CSARGTKAYEQYF. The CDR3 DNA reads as TGCAGTGCTAGAGGCACAAAAGCCTACGAGCAGTACTTC.

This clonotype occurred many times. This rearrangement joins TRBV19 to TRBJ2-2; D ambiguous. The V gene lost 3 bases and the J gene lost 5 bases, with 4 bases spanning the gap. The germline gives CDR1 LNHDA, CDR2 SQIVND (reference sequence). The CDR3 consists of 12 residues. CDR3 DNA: TGTGCCAGTAGTATTCAGACCGGGGAGCTGTTTTTT. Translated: CASSIQTGELFF.